This is a list of T cell receptor beta chains from one sample in a study of shared clonotypes between healthy human individuals. The method was immunoSEQ multiplex PCR; TCRdb's version includes in-frame clones alone and lacks a portion of them. The table has 760,000 or so clones, just over 95% seen once. Sequences were obtained from naive CD8+ T cells sorted from blood. These receptors all stem from a young man in good health. Each CDR3 is given with its conserved first and last residue. Each record gives: D gene, V gene, J gene, CDR3 length, CDR3 DNA, CDR3 protein. A D gene is named only where the DNA matches it firmly.

NA	TRBV27	TRBJ2-5	14	TGTGCCAGCTGGGGGCTAGCGGAGGAAGAGACCCAGTACTTC	CASWGLAEEETQYF
NA	TRBV6-1	TRBJ2-7	15	TGTGCCAGCAGTCATCAGACTGGGAAGGGGTACGAGCAGTACTTC	CASSHQTGKGYEQYF
TRBD1	TRBV13	TRBJ1-4	15	TGTGCCAGCAGCCAGGGGGGTGTCTCATATGAAAAACTGTTTTTT	CASSQGGVSYEKLFF
NA	TRBV5-6	TRBJ2-5	15	TGTGCCAGCAGCTTGTTGGCTAGCGAACAAGAGACCCAGTACTTC	CASSLLASEQETQYF
NA	TRBV19	TRBJ2-7	15	TGTGCCAGTAGTATCCTGGCCACGAGCTCCTACGAGCAGTACTTC	CASSILATSSYEQYF
NA	TRBV6-1	TRBJ2-7	15	TGTGCCAGCAGTCCCGAGACAGTTCCTTCCTACGAGCAGTACTTC	CASSPETVPSYEQYF
TRBD2	TRBV5-1	TRBJ2-7	16	TGCGCCAGCAGCTTGGCCATAACTAGCGGGAGCTACGAGCAGTACTTC	CASSLAITSGSYEQYF
NA	TRBV7-3	TRBJ2-7	13	TGTGCCAGCAGCTTATCAGGGGGGTACGAGCAGTACTTC	CASSLSGGYEQYF
NA	TRBV11-2	TRBJ2-7	15	TGTGCCAGCAGCTTCACTCGCAGGGAATCCTACGAGCAGTACTTC	CASSFTRRESYEQYF
TRBD2	TRBV29-1	TRBJ2-1	17	TGCAGCGTCCTAGGGGGGACGACTAGCGGGACTTACAATGAGCAGTTCTTC	CSVLGGTTSGTYNEQFF
NA	TRBV7-9	TRBJ2-5	14	TGTGCCAGCAGTCCCTGGCGGAGCCAAGAGACCCAGTACTTC	CASSPWRSQETQYF
NA	TRBV10-3	TRBJ1-5	16	TGTGCCATCAGTGAGTATCTGTCAGGGGACAATCAGCCCCAGCATTTT	CAISEYLSGDNQPQHF